The next 27 T cell receptor beta chains were all read from a single sample in a study of blood T cell repertoires in COVID-19. TCRdb's table, derived via immunoSEQ multiplex PCR, lists solely in-frame clones and lacks some. The table records over 350,000 clones, roughly 92% of them present only once. The sequencing input was PBMCs or T cells enriched from blood (not recorded which). These receptors all stem from a woman in her thirties or forties who had been exposed to COVID-19.

V gene TRBV30 combines with J gene TRBJ1-1; the match to TRBD1 covers 8 bases. The CDR3 contains 14 residues. Germline V gene lookup returns CDR1 GTSNPN and CDR2 SVGIG (reference sequence). J lost 4 bases, V lost 2 bases, and 6 bases had no gene match. The chain's CDR3 is CAWSLDRGSTEAFF. The CDR3 DNA follows: TGTGCCTGGAGTCTCGACAGGGGAAGCACTGAAGCTTTCTTT. The whole variable domain, filled in from reference TRBV30 and TRBJ1-1, reads SQTIHQWPATLVQPVGSPLSLECTVEGTSNPNLYWYRQAAGRGLQLLFYSVGIGQISSEVPQNLSASRPQDRQFILSSKKLLLSDSGFYLCAWSLDRGSTEAFFGQGTRLTVV.

V usage is TRBV5-1 and J usage is TRBJ2-3, with 10 positions matching TRBD1. The germline V gene encodes CDR1 SGHRS and CDR2 YFSETQ. The CDR3 contains 16 residues. Trimming removed 4 bases from V and 4 bases from J; junction bases left unmatched: 9. The CDR3 DNA follows: TGCGCCAGCAGCCACCGGACAGGGGGGTTGGCAGATACGCAGTATTTT. Its translation is CASSHRTGGLADTQYF.

V is TRBV27 and J is TRBJ1-4; 10 nucleotides agree with TRBD1. The CDR3 length is 14 residues. CDR1 is MNHEY and CDR2 is SMNVEV in the germline V gene (reference sequence). The V gene end was trimmed by 7 bases and the J gene end by 7 bases; junction bases not matched to a gene: 6. The CDR3 spells CASKSTGGGEKLFF. The CDR3 nucleotides read TGTGCCAGCAAATCGACAGGGGGCGGTGAAAAACTGTTTTTT.

The CDR3 DNA sequence: TGTGCCAGCTCACCATATGCTACAGGGGGCTTGGATGAAGCTTTCTTT. Its protein is CASSPYATGGLDEAFF. The J gene is TRBJ1-1, the V gene TRBV18, with TRBD1 matching over 9 bases. CDR3 length: 16 residues. After removal of 2 bases from V and 7 bases from J, the junction contained 11 bases not matched to a gene. CDR1 is KGHSH and CDR2 is LQKENI in the germline V gene.

The J gene is TRBJ1-1, the V gene TRBV12-3 or TRBV12-4, with D possibly TRBD1 on 5 matching bases. The CDR3 consists of 11 residues. Trimming removed 1 base from V and 8 bases from J, with 5 bases in between. The CDR3 nucleotides are TGTGCCAGCAGTTTAGAGGGGGAAGCTTTCTTT. Protein sequence: CASSLEGEAFF.

The chain employs TRBV15 and TRBJ2-1; D not resolved. The V and J ends lost 1 base and 7 bases respectively, with 8 bases between them. Germline V gene sequence: CDR1 LNHNV, CDR2 YYDKDF (reference sequence). The CDR3 runs 13 residues. In nucleotides, the CDR3 is TGTGCCACCAGCAGAGGAAACAGAAATGAGCAGTTCTTC. The encoded protein is CATSRGNRNEQFF.

The chain combines TRBV7-8 with TRBJ2-3; D gene uncertain. V was shortened by 5 bases and J by 1 base, with 10 bases between the two germline ends. This CDR3 is 14 amino acids long. CDR1 is SGHVS, CDR2 FQNEAQ, per germline. The chain's CDR3 is CASSTQLRTDTQYF. CDR3 nucleotide sequence: TGTGCCAGCAGCACCCAACTACGCACAGATACGCAGTATTTT.

The V and J genes are TRBV27 and TRBJ1-2; possible D gene TRBD1, 5 bases. This CDR3 has 15 residues. CDR1 MNHEY and CDR2 SMNVEV come from the germline V gene (reference sequence). Trimming removed 0 bases at V and 8 bases at J, with 16 bases between. CDR3: CASSLSVQAPGGYTF. CDR3 bases: TGTGCCAGCAGTTTATCGGTGCAGGCCCCAGGGGGCTACACCTTC.

This clone showed up just once. The chain uses TRBV30 and TRBJ1-3; 10 positions agree with TRBD1. Germline loops: CDR1 GTSNPN, CDR2 SVGIG (reference sequence). The CDR3 totals 13 residues. The junction had 5 bases not matched to a gene; V was cut back by 8 bases and J by 4 bases. The CDR3 sequence is CAGTGVRGNTIYF. The CDR3 DNA sequence: TGTGCCGGGACAGGGGTACGAGGAAACACCATATATTTT.

The chain is built from TRBV7-2 and TRBJ1-5; D gene unclear. The germline gives CDR1 SGHTA, CDR2 FQGNSA. Trimming took off 1 base at V and 7 bases at J, with 11 bases between the two ends. CDR3 size: 14 residues. CDR3 protein: CASSLGGMGQPQHF. DNA of the CDR3: TGTGCCAGCAGCTTAGGAGGGATGGGACAGCCCCAGCATTTT.

The chain carries TRBV2 and TRBJ1-1; D call uncertain. CDR1 is SNHLY, CDR2 FYNNEI, per germline. The ends were cut back, 4 bases at V and 1 base at J, with 7 bases in the middle. This CDR3 is 13 amino acids long. For the CDR3, the DNA is TGTGCCAGCAGTGTTGGCTCGAACACTGAAGCTTTCTTT. This codes for CASSVGSNTEAFF.

The gene calls are TRBV7-3 and TRBJ1-1; no firm D call. The germline V and J ends were trimmed by 5 bases and 2 bases, with 15 bases remaining between them. Germline-derived CDR1 and CDR2 are SGHTA and FQGTGA. This CDR3 spans 15 amino acids. The DNA of the CDR3 is TGTGCCAGCAGCCGGGAGGTTGGGAAAAACACTGAAGCTTTCTTT. Translated, it gives CASSREVGKNTEAFF.

The rearrangement joins TRBV11-2 to TRBJ1-3; D not certain. CDR1 is SGHAT, CDR2 FQNNGV, per germline. The CDR3 consists of 17 residues. V gave up 0 bases and J gave up 3 bases, with 15 bases separating them. Here the CDR3 DNA reads TGTGCCAGCAGCTTAGATTTAGTCGCGGGCCTTGGAAACACCATATATTTT. This translates into CASSLDLVAGLGNTIYF.

This chain uses TRBV18 with TRBJ1-2, with 8 bases aligning to TRBD1. This CDR3 contains 15 residues. The germline CDR1 and CDR2 sequences are KGHSH and LQKENI. V was clipped by 3 bases and J by 4 bases; unmatched bases: 7. CDR3 amino acids: CASSPSGQVGYGYTF. As DNA, the CDR3 is TGTGCCAGCTCACCTTCGGGACAGGTCGGCTATGGCTACACCTTC.

The genes are TRBV3-1 (or the pseudogene TRBV3-2) and TRBJ1-2; no clear D. Germline lookup yields CDR1 LGHDT and CDR2 YNNKEL (reference sequence). V was trimmed by 2 bases and J by 3 bases, leaving 10 bases between them. This CDR3 has 14 amino acids. Here the CDR3 reads CASSQSFGDYGYTF. CDR3 coding DNA: TGTGCCAGCAGCCAAAGCTTCGGAGACTATGGCTACACCTTC.

CDR3 amino acids: CASSKDRGETQYF. The DNA for the CDR3 is TGTGCCAGCAGCAAGGACAGGGGAGAGACCCAGTACTTC. The chain uses TRBV7-2 and TRBJ2-5, with 9 bases lining up with TRBD1. Germline V CDR1 and CDR2: SGHTA, FQGNSA. The CDR3 is made up of 13 amino acids. J gave up 4 bases and V 5 bases, and 2 bases lay outside the gene matches.

This CDR3 reads CASSFRRGSYNEQFF. The CDR3 DNA is TGCGCCAGCAGCTTTCGGCGGGGCTCCTACAATGAGCAGTTCTTC. The chain links TRBV5-1 to TRBJ2-1, with TRBD2 as a possible D gene (6 bases). V lost 2 bases, J lost 0 bases, and 9 bases lay in between. The CDR3 extends over 15 amino acids. CDR1 and CDR2 (germline): SGHRS, YFSETQ. The full variable domain, rest sourced from reference TRBV5-1 and TRBJ2-1, is KAGVTQTPRYLIKTRGQQVTLSCSPISGHRSVSWYQQTPGQGLQFLFEYFSETQRNKGNFPGRFSGRQFSNSRSEMNVSTLELGDSALYLCASSFRRGSYNEQFFGPGTRLTVL.

J is TRBJ1-2 and V is TRBV7-8; 10 bases map to TRBD1. CDR1 and CDR2 (germline): SGHVS, FQNEAQ. With 1 base clipped from V and 4 bases from J, the junction kept 6 bases outside the gene matches. The CDR3 consists of 16 residues. The CDR3: CASSLGGTGEGYGYTF. CDR3 DNA sequence: TGTGCCAGCAGCTTAGGAGGGACAGGGGAGGGCTATGGCTACACCTTC.

The V call is TRBV19, the J call TRBJ1-1; maybe TRBD1 (6 bases). CDR1 and CDR2 from the germline V gene are LNHDA and SQIVND (reference sequence). V lost 2 bases and J lost 1, with 11 bases in between. The length of the CDR3 is 15 residues. The CDR3 region has the DNA TGTGCCAGTAGTATACGCGGGGGGCAGAACACTGAAGCTTTCTTT. Protein product: CASSIRGGQNTEAFF.

The chain combines TRBV7-9 with TRBJ1-5; TRBD1 agrees at 7 bases. This CDR3 comprises 15 residues. The germline V gene has CDR1 SEHNR and CDR2 FQNEAQ (reference sequence). V shed 5 bases, J shed 5 bases, and the junction held 9 bases outside the gene matches. The CDR3 nucleotides read TGTGCCAGCAGCCTCCACAGGGGAAGCCATCAGCCCCAGCATTTT. It codes for CASSLHRGSHQPQHF.

The gene calls are TRBV19 and TRBJ1-2; D ambiguous. The V end lost 4 bases, the J end lost 4 bases, and 16 bases lay between the germline ends. The CDR3 contains 15 residues. CDR1 and CDR2 (germline): LNHDA, SQIVND (reference sequence). CDR3 bases: TGTGCCAGTAGTAGAGCACGGAGTCCCCTCTATGGCTACACCTTC. It yields the protein CASSRARSPLYGYTF. Filled out from reference TRBV19 and TRBJ1-2, the complete variable domain reads DGGITQSPKYLFRKEGQNVTLSCEQNLNHDAMYWYRQDPGQGLRLIYYSQIVNDFQKGDIAEGYSVSREKKESFPLTVTSAQKNPTAFYLCASSRARSPLYGYTFGSGTRLTVV.

The chain recombines TRBV3-1 (or the pseudogene TRBV3-2) with TRBJ2-7, with 14 bases that match TRBD2. J was trimmed by 2 bases and V by 3 bases; bases with no gene match: 6. CDR1 and CDR2 from the germline V gene are LGHDT and YNNKEL (reference sequence). The CDR3 loop spans 17 amino acids. The CDR3 region has the DNA TGTGCCAGCAGCCAGACTAGCGGGAGGGCCCAGACCTACGAGCAGTACTTC. Its translation is CASSQTSGRAQTYEQYF.

V and J are TRBV7-2 and TRBJ2-3; 7 nucleotides agree with TRBD2. The ends lost 5 bases at V and 3 bases at J; junction bases unmatched: 11. The CDR3 is 16 amino acids. The germline V gene encodes CDR1 SGHTA and CDR2 FQGNSA. The CDR3 DNA follows: TGTGCCAGCAGCCAGAGCGGCCTGGGGGGGACAGATACGCAGTATTTT. Translating it yields CASSQSGLGGTDTQYF. The full variable domain, rest sourced from reference TRBV7-2 and TRBJ2-3, is GAGVSQSPSNKVTEKGKDVELRCDPISGHTALYWYRQSLGQGLEFLIYFQGNSAPDKSGLPSDRFSAERTGGSVSTLTIQRTQQEDSAVYLCASSQSGLGGTDTQYFGPGTRLTVL.

CDR3 DNA sequence: TGTGCCACAAGGAGCGCCTATAATTCACCCCTCCACTTT. This translates into CATRSAYNSPLHF. The chain links TRBV10-3 to TRBJ1-6; D is ambiguous. CDR3 length: 13 residues. Germline V CDR1 and CDR2: ENHRY, SYGVKD. V dropped 10 bases and J dropped 2 bases, with 9 bases sitting between them.

The chain employs TRBV9 and TRBJ2-7; TRBD2 aligns across 8 bases. The germline gives CDR1 SGDLS, CDR2 YYNGEE. The CDR3 sequence is 16 residues long. Trimming removed 3 bases from V and 5 bases from J; junction bases left unmatched: 13. The CDR3 loop reads CASSARTSRALHEQYF. The CDR3 DNA follows: TGTGCCAGCAGCGCCCGGACTAGCAGGGCCCTACACGAGCAGTACTTC.

The chain uses TRBV9 and TRBJ1-4, with a tentative D call TRBD1 (6 bases). CDR3 length: 16 amino acids. The V end lost 4 bases, the J end lost 0 bases, and 13 bases lay between the germline ends. Germline loops: CDR1 SGDLS, CDR2 YYNGEE. The CDR3 DNA reads TGTGCCAGCAGCTCCCCGGGGGGCACAACTAATGAAAAACTGTTTTTT. Its translation: CASSSPGGTTNEKLFF.

This chain joins TRBV27 and TRBJ2-4; D not certain. CDR3 length: 16 amino acids. Germline CDR1 reads MNHEY; CDR2 reads SMNVEV (reference sequence). Trimming took 4 bases from V and 1 from J, leaving 14 bases between them. The CDR3 coding sequence is TGTGCCAGCAGTTCACTACGGGTTGGGGCCAAAAACATTCAGTACTTC. Translated, it gives CASSSLRVGAKNIQYF.